The source of this T cell receptor (beta chain) is a study of T cell responses to AZD1222 COVID-19 vaccine. Findings and caveats of the study: Only five or six individuals given AZD1222 were seropositive at baseline. The donor cohort was predominantly white British with a female majority, and clonal diversity may have been underestimated. Spike was spanned by vaccine-associated CD4 TCRs, which were dominant at 160-218 and 743-854.

In germline, CDR1 is LNHDA, CDR2 SQIVND (reference sequence). The CDR3 totals 13 residues. V was pared by 6 bases and J by 6 bases, with 4 bases of the junction left unmatched. For this clone: The target antigen is unknown.

Second doses at about 4 or about 12 weeks were pooled. TCRdb's table, derived via immunoSEQ multiplex PCR, lists solely in-frame clones and lacks some. The table includes roughly 150,000 clones, just over 90% detected once. The clonotype was recovered from an adult who received the AZD1222 COVID-19 vaccine. The specimen comprised peripheral blood, sampled 28 days after the second AZD1222 dose. V is TRBV19 and J is TRBJ2-4, with TRBD1 identical over 8 bases. As DNA, the CDR3 is TGTGCCAGTAGCCCACAGGGGGGAAACATTCAGTACTTC. This encodes CASSPQGGNIQYF.